The 20 T cell receptor beta chains below were found in one sample sequenced in a study of T cell responses to AZD1222 COVID-19 vaccine. Measured with immunoSEQ multiplex PCR; TCRdb has only the in-frame clones, and not every one. The table lists 70,000 or so clones, around four fifths of them singletons. The sequencing used peripheral blood, collected 28 days after the second AZD1222 dose. Every receptor here comes from an adult who received the AZD1222 COVID-19 vaccine.

The chain employs TRBV18 and TRBJ1-6; D is undetermined. Germline CDR1 reads KGHSH; CDR2 reads LQKENI. The CDR3 has 13 amino acids. The V end lost 2 bases, the J end lost 8 bases, and 7 bases lay between the germline ends. The CDR3 DNA sequence: TGTGCCAGCTCACCAGAGAACCATTCACCCCTCCACTTT. Protein product: CASSPENHSPLHF.

As DNA, the CDR3 is TGCGCCAGCAGCCATACTGGCGGAGGAACTAATGAAAAACTGTTTTTT. Its protein is CASSHTGGGTNEKLFF. The V gene is TRBV4-1, the J gene TRBJ1-4; no firm D call. The CDR3 length is 16 residues. Germline V gene lookup returns CDR1 MGHRA and CDR2 YSYEKL. V dropped 3 bases and J dropped 1 base, with 12 bases sitting between them.

This chain joins TRBV5-1 and TRBJ2-1, with D possibly being TRBD1 (6 bases). Trimming removed 0 bases at V and 4 bases at J, with 11 bases between. Germline assignment: CDR1 SGHRS and CDR2 YFSETQ. The CDR3 length is 15 residues. The CDR3 sequence is CASSLGQETYNEQFF. CDR3 in DNA: TGCGCCAGCAGCTTGGGACAGGAGACATACAATGAGCAGTTCTTC.

This rearrangement joins TRBV18 to TRBJ2-5, with D uncertain. V was trimmed by 2 bases and J by 1 base, leaving 11 bases between them. This CDR3 is built from 15 residues. CDR1 and CDR2 from the germline V gene are KGHSH and LQKENI. The CDR3 sequence: CASSPRRSFQETQYF. CDR3 DNA: TGTGCCAGCTCACCAAGGCGCAGTTTCCAAGAGACCCAGTACTTC.

This clone showed up just once. The gene calls are TRBV23-1 and TRBJ2-1; 7 bases map to TRBD2. TRBV23-1 is reported as an ORF; its role is uncertain. V shed 0 bases and J 5 bases; nucleotides not matched to a gene: 7. The CDR3 has 16 residues. The CDR3 DNA sequence: TGCGCCAGCAGTCAATCCTCGCGGGGGAGGGACAATGAGCAGTTCTTC. Amino acids: CASSQSSRGRDNEQFF.

The chain has TRBV3-1 (or the pseudogene TRBV3-2) and TRBJ1-2; 7 bases line up with TRBD1. The CDR3 is 13 residues long. V shed 0 bases, J shed 8 bases, and the junction held 3 bases outside the gene matches. Germline V gene sequence: CDR1 LGHDT, CDR2 YNNKEL (reference sequence). In DNA form, the CDR3 reads TGTGCCAGCAGCCAAGACAGGGGGAGGGGCTACACCTTC. This gives the protein CASSQDRGRGYTF.

The chain employs TRBV9 and TRBJ1-5; tentative D call: TRBD1 (6 bases). Germline CDR1 reads SGDLS; CDR2 reads YYNGEE. The CDR3 has 13 residues. V dropped 1 base and J dropped 6 bases, with 8 bases sitting between them. The CDR3 region is CASSVRGGQPQHF. CDR3 nucleotides: TGTGCCAGCAGCGTAAGGGGGGGTCAGCCCCAGCATTTT.

This clone was found once. V and J are TRBV18 and TRBJ1-1; tentative D call: TRBD1 (6 bases). The V gene's germline CDR1 is KGHSH and CDR2 LQKENI. This CDR3 has 13 amino acids. Trimming shortened V by 4 bases and J by 6 bases, and 12 bases separated the two germline ends. The CDR3 is CASSRPGAPEAFF. The CDR3 DNA reads as TGTGCCAGCTCACGACCGGGGGCCCCTGAAGCTTTCTTT. Combining the CDR3 with reference TRBV18 and TRBJ1-1 gives the whole variable domain NAGVMQNPRHLVRRRGQEARLRCSPMKGHSHVYWYRQLPEEGLKFMVYLQKENIIDESGMPKERFSAEFPKEGPSILRIQQVVRGDSAAYFCASSRPGAPEAFFGQGTRLTVV.

The chain employs TRBV3-1 (or the pseudogene TRBV3-2) and TRBJ1-3, with D maybe TRBD1 (5 bases). Germline V gene data show CDR1 as LGHDT and CDR2 as YNNKEL (reference sequence). This CDR3 has 19 residues. V shed 3 bases and J shed 5 bases, with 26 bases lying between them. The CDR3 sequence is CASSQGVELGSHGRNTIYF. The DNA of the CDR3 is TGTGCCAGCAGCCAGGGGGTCGAACTCGGAAGCCACGGAAGAAACACCATATATTTT.

The genes are TRBV7-9 and TRBJ1-2; D call uncertain. Trimming removed 5 bases at V and 4 bases at J, with 11 bases between. CDR3 size: 13 residues. Germline V gene sequence: CDR1 SEHNR, CDR2 FQNEAQ (reference sequence). CDR3 coding DNA: TGTGCCAGCAGCGTCATCGACACCTATGGCTACACCTTC. Encoded protein: CASSVIDTYGYTF.

The chain recombines TRBV19 with TRBJ1-2; 7 bases map to TRBD1. The CDR3 contains 18 residues. The junction had 16 bases not matched to a gene; V was cut back by 6 bases and J by 0 bases. Germline lookup yields CDR1 LNHDA and CDR2 SQIVND (reference sequence). CDR3: CASSSGQPYTSSNYGYTF. CDR3 DNA: TGTGCCAGTAGCTCGGGACAGCCATACACCTCTTCTAACTATGGCTACACCTTC.

Concerning this clone itself: The sample carries other DNA sequences with the same CDR3. The gene calls are TRBV14 and TRBJ1-1, with a weak D call TRBD1 (5 bases). The CDR3 runs 16 residues. With 0 bases removed from V and 5 bases from J, the gap between germline ends came to 16 bases. CDR1 SGHDN and CDR2 FVKESK come from the germline V gene. Written as DNA, the CDR3 is TGTGCCAGCAGCCAAGATCTTGGAAGGGGAGGGACTGAAGCTTTCTTT. Encoded protein: CASSQDLGRGGTEAFF.

The gene calls are TRBV6-5 and TRBJ1-1; D perhaps matches TRBD1 (5 bases). The V gene's germline CDR1 is MNHEY and CDR2 SVGAGI. V lost 7 bases to trimming and J lost 3 bases, with 9 bases between them. This CDR3 region has 12 residues. Written as DNA, the CDR3 is TGTGCCAGCAAAGCGGGGGACACTGAAGCTTTCTTT. Amino acids: CASKAGDTEAFF.

This clone was detected once. The chain uses TRBV18 and TRBJ1-2; D is possibly TRBD1 (6 bases). This CDR3 has 15 amino acids. Germline CDR1 is KGHSH and CDR2 is LQKENI. The V end was cut by 3 bases, the J end by 6 bases, with 17 bases between. In nucleotides, the CDR3 is TGTGCCAGCTCACCTCTCCCAGGGGTTGGGGATGGCTACACCTTC. Protein sequence: CASSPLPGVGDGYTF.

The chain couples TRBV9 to TRBJ2-7; D is unclear. The germline CDR1 and CDR2 sequences are SGDLS and YYNGEE. V was cut by 2 bases and J by 1 base, with 7 bases left in between. CDR3 size: 13 residues. CDR3 amino acids: CASSVGISYEQYF. The CDR3 DNA follows: TGTGCCAGCAGCGTGGGAATTTCCTACGAGCAGTACTTC.

The chain employs TRBV4-2 and TRBJ2-7; D gene unclear. The V end lost 8 bases, the J end lost 4 bases, and 9 bases lay between the germline ends. The CDR3 is 11 amino acids. Looked up from germline, CDR1 is LGHNA and CDR2 is YNFKEQ. In nucleotides, the CDR3 is TGTGCCAGCGGATCCTCATACGAGCAGTACTTC. This translates into CASGSSYEQYF.

This sequence joins TRBV18 and TRBJ2-7, with D hard to call. Germline V CDR1 and CDR2: KGHSH, LQKENI. This CDR3 region has 16 residues. Deletions cut 3 bases from V and 0 bases from J, with 15 bases between. CDR3 coding DNA: TGTGCCAGCTCACCTTTATCTTCTGGCGGCTCCTACGAGCAGTACTTC. Amino acids: CASSPLSSGGSYEQYF.

The genes are TRBV2 and TRBJ1-1; 9 nucleotides agree with TRBD1. J was trimmed by 3 bases and V by 9 bases; bases with no gene match: 20. The germline CDR1 and CDR2 sequences are SNHLY and FYNNEI. The CDR3 is made up of 18 amino acids. CDR3 in DNA: TGTGCCAGTAAGGGACAGGGTGTAATTGGGGCTTGGGACACTGAAGCTTTCTTT. It encodes CASKGQGVIGAWDTEAFF. The full variable domain, rest sourced from reference TRBV2 and TRBJ1-1, is EPEVTQTPSHQVTQMGQEVILRCVPISNHLYFYWYRQILGQKVEFLVSFYNNEISEKSEIFDDQFSVERPDGSNFTLKIRSTKLEDSAMYFCASKGQGVIGAWDTEAFFGQGTRLTVV.

This clone was detected only once. This CDR3 reads CASSADKKNIQYF. CDR3 nucleotides: TGTGCCAGCAGCGCGGACAAGAAAAACATTCAGTACTTC. The chain recombines TRBV7-8 with TRBJ2-4; D perhaps matches TRBD1 (5 bases). The CDR3 extends over 13 amino acids. V was pared by 5 bases and J by 4 bases, with 9 bases between. From germline, CDR1 is SGHVS and CDR2 FQNEAQ.

The DNA of the CDR3 is TGTGCCAGCAGCCCTCCCCGGGTGGGGGGGGCAGTCGAGCAGTACTTC. It yields the protein CASSPPRVGGAVEQYF. The chain joins TRBV5-4 to TRBJ2-7; D possibly corresponds to TRBD2 (7 bases). Looked up from germline, CDR1 is SGHNT and CDR2 is YYREEE (reference sequence). Trimming removed 4 bases at V and 6 bases at J, with 23 bases between. The CDR3 contains 16 residues. Combining the CDR3 with reference TRBV5-4 and TRBJ2-7 gives the whole variable domain ETGVTQSPTHLIKTRGQQVTLRCSSQSGHNTVSWYQQALGQGPQFIFQYYREEENGRGNFPPRFSGLQFPNYSSELNVNALELDDSALYLCASSPPRVGGAVEQYFGPGTRLTVT.